A single sample gave rise to the 21 T cell receptor beta chains below, sequenced in a study of blood T cell repertoires in COVID-19. Sequenced by immunoSEQ multiplex PCR; TCRdb stores in-frame clones only, minus some. The sample records about 100,000 clones, about 86% being singletons. Sequences were obtained from peripheral blood. These receptors were obtained from a man aged 55 to 69 with acute or convalescent COVID-19.

This chain connects TRBV6-1 to TRBJ2-2; TRBD2 aligns across 8 bases. The CDR3 length is 16 residues. The junction had 9 bases not matched to a gene; V was cut back by 4 bases and J by 5 bases. Germline V lookup: CDR1 MNHNS, CDR2 SASEGT. DNA for the CDR3: TGTGCCAGCAGTGGACGGAAGCGGGGGAGGACCGGGGAGCTGTTTTTT. It yields the protein CASSGRKRGRTGELFF.

The J gene is TRBJ1-1, the V gene TRBV25-1; 12 bases fit TRBD1. Per the germline V gene, CDR1 is MGHDK and CDR2 is SYGVNS. This CDR3 spans 14 amino acids. V dropped 3 bases and J dropped 10; count of bases not matched to a gene: 6. The DNA for the CDR3 is TGTGCCAGCAGTGAGTGGGGGACAGGGGGCAGAGCTTTCTTT. Translation: CASSEWGTGGRAFF.

V gene TRBV7-6 combines with J gene TRBJ1-3; the D is unclear. Germline V gene lookup returns CDR1 SGHVS and CDR2 FNYEAQ. This CDR3 has 16 amino acids. Trimming took 1 base from V and 2 from J, leaving 12 bases between them. The CDR3 loop reads CASSLELPRAGNTIYF. The DNA of the CDR3 is TGTGCCAGCAGCTTAGAGTTACCACGGGCTGGAAACACCATATATTTT.

The chain combines TRBV29-1 with TRBJ1-4; D not resolved. Trimming removed 6 bases at V and 8 bases at J, with 16 bases between. This CDR3 is built from 13 residues. Germline V gene data show CDR1 as SQVTM and CDR2 as ANQGSEA. The CDR3 protein is CSVAEAFSEKLFF. The DNA for the CDR3 is TGCAGCGTCGCTGAGGCATTTTCCGAAAAACTGTTTTTT.

CDR3 sequence (DNA): TGCAGTGCTCAACAGGGCGATGGCTACACCTTC. This gives the protein CSAQQGDGYTF. The chain carries TRBV20-1 and TRBJ1-2; possible D gene TRBD1, 6 bases. V was clipped by 5 bases and J by 6 bases, with 10 bases between them. Per germline, CDR1 DFQATT and CDR2 SNEGSKA (reference sequence). The CDR3 length is 11 residues.

The sample holds one count of this clone. The genes are TRBV11-2 and TRBJ1-1; D perhaps matches TRBD1 (6 bases). Trimming pared 5 bases from V and 5 bases from J, leaving 18 bases between. Germline V gene lookup returns CDR1 SGHAT and CDR2 FQNNGV. There are 15 residues in the CDR3. This CDR3 reads CASSRWGGAPTEAFF. The CDR3 DNA reads as TGTGCCAGCAGCCGATGGGGGGGGGCGCCGACTGAAGCTTTCTTT.

The chain is built from TRBV6-2 or TRBV6-3 and TRBJ2-1; a weak D match, TRBD1 (6 bases). Per germline, CDR1 MNHEY and CDR2 SVGEGT. The CDR3 loop spans 16 amino acids. Deletions cut 0 bases from V and 4 bases from J, with 13 bases between. The CDR3 DNA follows: TGTGCCAGCAGTTACTCCGGGACAATCTTGTACAATGAGCAGTTCTTC. Protein: CASSYSGTILYNEQFF.

V and J are TRBV5-6 and TRBJ2-5; no clear D. Trimming removed 2 bases at V and 2 bases at J, with 7 bases between. This CDR3 comprises 13 residues. The germline CDR1 and CDR2 sequences are SGHDT and YYEEEE. CDR3 region: CASSFVRQETQYF. CDR3 bases: TGTGCCAGCAGCTTCGTACGGCAAGAGACCCAGTACTTC. Full variable domain (rest looked up from reference TRBV5-6 and TRBJ2-5): DAGVTQSPTHLIKTRGQQVTLRCSPKSGHDTVSWYQQALGQGPQFIFQYYEEEERQRGNFPDRFSGHQFPNYSSELNVNALLLGDSALYLCASSFVRQETQYFGPGTRLLVL.

The V gene is TRBV7-8, the J gene TRBJ1-2; 7 bases are shared with TRBD1. The CDR3 length is 14 residues. Trimming took 7 bases from V and 3 from J; bases not matched to a gene: 8. From germline, CDR1 is SGHVS and CDR2 FQNEAQ. CDR3 nucleotide sequence: TGTGCCAGCACCTTTGGGGACAGCGACTATGGCTACACCTTC. Its protein product is CASTFGDSDYGYTF.

This clone was observed a few times. V and J are TRBV5-1 and TRBJ2-2; D ambiguous. The CDR3 consists of 14 residues. The germline gives CDR1 SGHRS, CDR2 YFSETQ. Between the trimmed V and J ends, which lost 5 bases and 4 bases, there was a span of 12 bases. In DNA form, the CDR3 reads TGCGCCAGCAGGGGTGGCGGTATCACCGGGGAGCTGTTTTTT. Amino acid sequence: CASRGGGITGELFF.

This rearrangement joins TRBV12-3 or TRBV12-4 to TRBJ2-7; tentatively, D is TRBD2 (5 bases). The CDR3 sequence is 13 residues long. The ends were cut back, 10 bases at V and 3 bases at J, with 16 bases in the middle. The CDR3 here is CATSRTRNYEQYF. The CDR3 nucleotides are TGTGCCACCTCCAGGACTCGAAACTACGAGCAGTACTTC.

This chain links TRBV15 with TRBJ2-1, with D unresolved. Trimming removed 4 bases at V and 5 bases at J, with 15 bases between. The CDR3 has 15 amino acids. CDR1 and CDR2 from the germline V gene are LNHNV and YYDKDF (reference sequence). The CDR3 reads CATSKKTIWDNEQFF. DNA of the CDR3: TGTGCCACCAGCAAAAAGACAATCTGGGACAATGAGCAGTTCTTC.

The chain employs TRBV6-1 and TRBJ2-3, with TRBD2 matching 7 bases. The V segment lost 0 bases and the J segment 3 bases; nucleotides outside the gene matches: 3. Germline CDR1 and CDR2: MNHNS and SASEGT. The CDR3 has 15 amino acids. CDR3 coding DNA: TGTGCCAGCAGTGAAGCGGGGGGGATGACAGATACGCAGTATTTT. It codes for CASSEAGGMTDTQYF.

This chain connects TRBV6-5 to TRBJ1-3; no clear D gene. Trimming left V 9 bases short and J 3 bases short, with 6 bases between. The germline CDR1 and CDR2 sequences are MNHEY and SVGAGI. This CDR3 comprises 11 residues. CDR3 sequence (DNA): TGTGCCAGTTACAGTGGAAACACCATATATTTT. Its protein product is CASYSGNTIYF.

The V gene is TRBV9, the J gene TRBJ1-2; D call uncertain. With 4 bases removed from V and 6 bases from J, the gap between germline ends came to 16 bases. This CDR3 is built from 14 residues. Germline V gene lookup returns CDR1 SGDLS and CDR2 YYNGEE. CDR3 in DNA: TGTGCCAGCAGCACCCCGGAGAGGGTACATGGCTACACCTTC. Translating it yields CASSTPERVHGYTF.

The chain uses TRBV10-3 and TRBJ1-5; D is undetermined. The CDR3 contains 15 residues. From germline, CDR1 is ENHRY and CDR2 SYGVKD. The V end was cut by 0 bases, the J end by 3 bases, with 9 bases between. The CDR3 loop is CAISESGGLNQPQHF. The CDR3 nucleotides are TGTGCCATCAGTGAGTCTGGCGGACTCAATCAGCCCCAGCATTTT.

This clone occurred a few times. The CDR3 sequence is CASSVGGDRALEPQHF. In DNA, the CDR3 is TGTGCCAGCAGCGTCGGGGGTGACAGGGCCCTCGAGCCCCAGCATTTT. J is TRBJ1-5 and V is TRBV7-2, with TRBD1 matching 7 bases. The V segment lost 5 bases and the J segment 8 bases; nucleotides outside the gene matches: 15. Germline V lookup: CDR1 SGHTA, CDR2 FQGNSA. The CDR3 runs to 16 residues. Full variable domain (rest looked up from reference TRBV7-2 and TRBJ1-5): GAGVSQSPSNKVTEKGKDVELRCDPISGHTALYWYRQSLGQGLEFLIYFQGNSAPDKSGLPSDRFSAERTGGSVSTLTIQRTQQEDSAVYLCASSVGGDRALEPQHFGDGTRLSIL.

The chain uses TRBV29-1 and TRBJ1-1; D is undetermined. Per germline, CDR1 SQVTM and CDR2 ANQGSEA. This CDR3 spans 13 amino acids. Trimming took off 6 bases at V and 7 bases at J, with 18 bases between the two ends. This chain's CDR3 is CSVPGRAEFEAFF. As DNA, the CDR3 is TGCAGCGTCCCCGGGAGGGCGGAATTTGAAGCTTTCTTT.

The CDR3 nucleotides read TGTGCCAGCAGTCCGGTGGGCGCGGGTGAGCAGTACTTC. This encodes CASSPVGAGEQYF. The chain joins TRBV27 to TRBJ2-7; a possible D gene is TRBD2 (5 bases). This CDR3 region has 13 residues. Germline assignment: CDR1 MNHEY and CDR2 SMNVEV (reference sequence). Between the trimmed V and J ends, which lost 5 bases and 7 bases, there was a span of 15 bases.

This chain joins TRBV19 and TRBJ1-2; no reliable D call. The germline V gene encodes CDR1 LNHDA and CDR2 SQIVND (reference sequence). There are 13 residues in the CDR3. V was pared by 4 bases and J by 0 bases, with 6 bases between. CDR3 in DNA: TGTGCCAGTAGTAGCGGCCCTAACTATGGCTACACCTTC. It yields the protein CASSSGPNYGYTF.

The CDR3: CASRLTRTPGNTIYF. DNA of the CDR3: TGTGCCAGCAGACTGACCCGGACACCTGGAAACACCATATATTTT. This chain joins TRBV6-6 and TRBJ1-3; tentatively, D is TRBD1 (5 bases). The V gene's germline CDR1 is MNHNY and CDR2 SVGAGI (reference sequence). V was pared by 6 bases and J by 2 bases, with 14 bases between. The CDR3 contains 15 residues.